Below, 15 T cell receptor beta chains from the same sample are listed, as sequenced in a study of T cell repertoires in cytomegalovirus infection. Which antigens these TCRs recognize remains unknown. Via MiXCR, TCRdb re-called the reads, giving one row per CDR3 protein. The sample records a few hundred thousand distinct CDR3 sequences, almost 40% being singletons. This specimen was cultured PBMCs, taken from culture after CMV antigen stimulation. These receptors originate from a human donor in good health (CMV status not recorded). Some clones in this sample may be carry-over from other donors' samples.

This chain connects TRBV10-3 to TRBJ2-3; D is ambiguous. CDR1 ENHRY and CDR2 SYGVKD come from the germline V gene. Trimming removed 8 bases from V and 3 bases from J, with 15 bases in between. This CDR3 contains 14 residues. The CDR3 sequence: CAISRAEPTDTQYF. The CDR3 bases are TGTGCCATCTCACGGGCAGAACCTACAGATACGCAGTATTTT.

The V call is TRBV2, the J call TRBJ2-3; 8 nucleotides agree with TRBD2. V trimming: 5 bases; J trimming: 5 bases; junction bases outside the gene matches: 9. The CDR3 sequence is 15 residues long. Germline V gives CDR1 SNHLY, CDR2 FYNNEI. CDR3 nucleotide sequence: TGTGCCAGCAGTCTCGGGAGGGGTAGAGGAGATACGCAGTATTTT. Translated: CASSLGRGRGDTQYF.

This clonotype showed up just a few times. The V call is TRBV7-6, the J call TRBJ2-3; tentative D call: TRBD1 (5 bases). Trimming pared 5 bases from V and 8 bases from J, leaving 17 bases between. The CDR3 is 14 residues long. Germline CDR1 and CDR2: SGHVS and FNYEAQ. The DNA for the CDR3 is TGTGCCAGCAGCCTAAATCCCCCGCAGGGTACGCAGTATTTT. Translated, it gives CASSLNPPQGTQYF. The full variable domain, in which reference TRBV7-6 and TRBJ2-3 provide the parts outside the CDR3, is GAGVSQSPRYKVTKRGQDVALRCDPISGHVSLYWYRQALGQGPEFLTYFNYEAQQDKSGLPNDRFSAERPEGSISTLTIQRTEQRDSAMYRCASSLNPPQGTQYFGPGTRLTVL.

The table lists this clonotype with a few counts. This chain uses TRBV28 with TRBJ1-4, with unresolved D. Germline CDR1 and CDR2: MDHEN and SYDVKM. CDR3 length: 13 residues. V lost 7 bases, J lost 8 bases, and 14 bases lay in between. This chain's CDR3 is CASTPHPGEKLFF. CDR3 nucleotide sequence: TGTGCCAGCACCCCACACCCGGGAGAAAAACTGTTTTTT.

V is TRBV11-2 and J is TRBJ1-4; D not certain. Germline CDR1 is SGHAT and CDR2 is FQNNGV. The V and J ends lost 1 base and 5 bases respectively, with 11 bases between them. The CDR3 has 15 amino acids. CDR3 DNA sequence: TGTGCCAGCAGCTTAGGTTTGCGGGAAAATGAAAAACTGTTTTTT. It encodes CASSLGLRENEKLFF.

This clonotype has only a few counts. The J gene is TRBJ2-5, the V gene TRBV20-1; D is ambiguous. The germline gives CDR1 DFQATT, CDR2 SNEGSKA (reference sequence). The V end was cut by 6 bases, the J end by 2 bases, with 7 bases between. The CDR3 is 11 residues long. The chain's CDR3 is CSATPQETQYF. CDR3 nucleotides: TGCAGTGCCACGCCACAAGAGACCCAGTACTTC.

This clonotype was seen only a few times. V is TRBV5-4 and J is TRBJ2-1, with 7 bases lining up with TRBD2. This CDR3 comprises 14 residues. V gave up 1 base and J gave up 15 bases; unmatched junction bases: 13. CDR1 SGHNT and CDR2 YYREEE come from the germline V gene (reference sequence). The DNA for the CDR3 is TGTGCCAGCAGCTTGCCCGGCGGTGGGACTACAACGTTCTTC. Protein product: CASSLPGGGTTTFF.

This sequence joins TRBV15 and TRBJ1-1, with D possibly TRBD1 on 5 matching bases. Per the germline V gene, CDR1 is LNHNV and CDR2 is YYDKDF (reference sequence). There are 14 residues in the CDR3. V shed 10 bases and J shed 10 bases, with 25 bases lying between them. CDR3 sequence: CASTGTQVGGGAFF. DNA of the CDR3: TGTGCCAGCACCGGGACTCAAGTGGGGGGGGGAGCTTTCTTT.

CDR3 DNA sequence: TGTGCCAGCAGCTCCAGCGGATTACAAGAGACCCAGTACTTC. It translates to CASSSSGLQETQYF. The chain uses TRBV7-2 and TRBJ2-5; a weak D match, TRBD2 (5 bases). The germline V gene encodes CDR1 SGHTA and CDR2 FQGNSA. CDR3 size: 14 residues. With 4 bases removed from V and 2 bases from J, the gap between germline ends came to 11 bases.

This clonotype was detected a few times. The chain joins TRBV7-2 to TRBJ1-2; no clear D gene. Germline CDR1 and CDR2: SGHTA and FQGNSA. The CDR3 contains 14 residues. The ends were cut back, 1 base at V and 4 bases at J, with 10 bases in the middle. CDR3 sequence: CASSLGVVTYGYTF. CDR3 DNA: TGTGCCAGCAGCTTAGGTGTAGTCACCTATGGCTACACCTTC.

This clonotype was seen a few times. The gene calls are TRBV7-9 and TRBJ1-1; TRBD1 agrees at 8 bases. Per germline, CDR1 SEHNR and CDR2 FQNEAQ (reference sequence). CDR3 length: 14 amino acids. V lost 5 bases and J lost 4; bases outside the gene matches: 6. The DNA for the CDR3 is TGTGCCAGCAGCACCTACAGGGGGAGCACTGAAGCTTTCTTT. Its protein is CASSTYRGSTEAFF.

The chain recombines TRBV4-3 with TRBJ2-7; D might be TRBD1 (6 bases). The CDR3 runs to 16 residues. Trimming removed 0 bases from V and 2 bases from J, with 14 bases in between. The germline CDR1 and CDR2 sequences are LGHNA and YSLEER. The CDR3 loop is CASSQEAGAEPYEQYF. The CDR3 coding sequence is TGCGCCAGCAGCCAAGAGGCAGGGGCGGAACCCTACGAGCAGTACTTC.

This clonotype was seen more than once but under ten times. This chain links TRBV7-2 with TRBJ2-3, with D perhaps being TRBD1 or TRBD2 (5 bases each). Germline CDR1 and CDR2: SGHTA and FQGNSA. The V and J ends lost 5 bases and 3 bases respectively, with 18 bases between them. The CDR3 sequence is 16 residues long. CDR3 residues: CASSPEGVATTDTQYF. The CDR3 region has the DNA TGTGCCAGCAGCCCCGAAGGGGTAGCGACGACAGATACGCAGTATTTT.

This clonotype occurred a few times. This chain connects TRBV7-9 to TRBJ1-2; D perhaps matches TRBD1 (5 bases). Trimming pared 5 bases from V and 2 bases from J, leaving 21 bases between. This CDR3 has 17 residues. The germline V gene encodes CDR1 SEHNR and CDR2 FQNEAQ (reference sequence). The CDR3 loop is CASSPISGAGRNYGYTF. In DNA, the CDR3 is TGTGCCAGCAGCCCCATATCCGGGGCAGGGCGAAACTATGGCTACACCTTC. The full variable domain, rest sourced from reference TRBV7-9 and TRBJ1-2, is DTGVSQNPRHKITKRGQNVTFRCDPISEHNRLYWYRQTLGQGPEFLTYFQNEAQLEKSRLLSDRFSAERPKGSFSTLEIQRTEQGDSAMYLCASSPISGAGRNYGYTFGSGTRLTVV.

The chain carries TRBV20-1 and TRBJ2-7; D is uncertain. The CDR3 sequence is 15 residues long. The germline gives CDR1 DFQATT, CDR2 SNEGSKA (reference sequence). Trimming left V 0 bases short and J 5 bases short, with 17 bases between. This CDR3 is CSARDLRAPSDEQYF. CDR3 nucleotide sequence: TGCAGTGCTAGAGACCTCCGGGCCCCATCGGACGAGCAGTACTTC.